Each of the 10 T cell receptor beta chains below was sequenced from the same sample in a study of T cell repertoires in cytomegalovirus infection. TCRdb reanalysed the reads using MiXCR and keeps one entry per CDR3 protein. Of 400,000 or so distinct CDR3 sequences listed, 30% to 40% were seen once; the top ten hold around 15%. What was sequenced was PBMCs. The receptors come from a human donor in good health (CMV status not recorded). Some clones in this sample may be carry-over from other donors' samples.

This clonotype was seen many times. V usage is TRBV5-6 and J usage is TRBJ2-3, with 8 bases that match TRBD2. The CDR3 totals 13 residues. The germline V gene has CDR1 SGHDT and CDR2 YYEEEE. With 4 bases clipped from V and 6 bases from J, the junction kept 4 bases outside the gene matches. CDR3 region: CASSAGGADTQYF. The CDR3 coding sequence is TGTGCCAGCAGCGCCGGGGGGGCCGATACGCAGTATTTT. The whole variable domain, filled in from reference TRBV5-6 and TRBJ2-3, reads DAGVTQSPTHLIKTRGQQVTLRCSPKSGHDTVSWYQQALGQGPQFIFQYYEEEERQRGNFPDRFSGHQFPNYSSELNVNALLLGDSALYLCASSAGGADTQYFGPGTRLTVL.

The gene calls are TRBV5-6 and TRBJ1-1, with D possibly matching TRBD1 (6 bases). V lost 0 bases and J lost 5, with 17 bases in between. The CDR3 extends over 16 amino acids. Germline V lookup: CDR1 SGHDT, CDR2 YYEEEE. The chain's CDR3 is CASSLVGGRTRTEAFF. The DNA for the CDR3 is TGTGCCAGCAGCTTGGTCGGGGGGCGCACTCGGACTGAAGCTTTCTTT.

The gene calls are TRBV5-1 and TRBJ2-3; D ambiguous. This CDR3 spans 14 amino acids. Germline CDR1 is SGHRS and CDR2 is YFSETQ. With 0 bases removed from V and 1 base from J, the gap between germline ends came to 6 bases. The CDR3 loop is CASSLDPRTDTQYF. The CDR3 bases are TGCGCCAGCAGCTTGGATCCCCGCACAGATACGCAGTATTTT.

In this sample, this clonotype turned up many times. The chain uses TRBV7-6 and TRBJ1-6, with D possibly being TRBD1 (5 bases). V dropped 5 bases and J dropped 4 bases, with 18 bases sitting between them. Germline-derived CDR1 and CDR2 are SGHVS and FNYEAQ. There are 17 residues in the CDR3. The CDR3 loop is CASSPSPGGTYNSPLHF. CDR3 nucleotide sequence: TGTGCCAGCAGCCCCTCGCCAGGCGGGACTTATAATTCACCCCTCCACTTT.

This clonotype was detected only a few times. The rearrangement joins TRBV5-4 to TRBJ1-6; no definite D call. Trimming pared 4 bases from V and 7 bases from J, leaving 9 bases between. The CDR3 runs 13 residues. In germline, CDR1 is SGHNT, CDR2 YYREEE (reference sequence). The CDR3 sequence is CASSTLQNSPLHF. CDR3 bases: TGTGCCAGCAGCACCCTTCAAAATTCACCCCTCCACTTT.

The CDR3 is CASSQMLAGLDTQYF. In nucleotides, the CDR3 is TGCGCCAGCAGCCAAATGCTAGCGGGATTAGATACGCAGTATTTT. This chain joins TRBV4-1 and TRBJ2-3, with 9 bases fitting TRBD2. The CDR3 consists of 15 residues. Germline trimming cut 2 bases from V and 5 bases from J; bases unmatched to any gene: 5. CDR1 is MGHRA and CDR2 is YSYEKL in the germline V gene.

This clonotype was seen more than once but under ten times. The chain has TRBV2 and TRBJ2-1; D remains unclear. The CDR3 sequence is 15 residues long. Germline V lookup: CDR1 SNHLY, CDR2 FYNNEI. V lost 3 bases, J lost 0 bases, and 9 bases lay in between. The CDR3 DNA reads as TGTGCCAGCAGTGACCCCGTATTCTCCTACAATGAGCAGTTCTTC. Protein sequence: CASSDPVFSYNEQFF. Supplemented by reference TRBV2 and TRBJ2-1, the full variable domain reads EPEVTQTPSHQVTQMGQEVILRCVPISNHLYFYWYRQILGQKVEFLVSFYNNEISEKSEIFDDQFSVERPDGSNFTLKIRSTKLEDSAMYFCASSDPVFSYNEQFFGPGTRLTVL.

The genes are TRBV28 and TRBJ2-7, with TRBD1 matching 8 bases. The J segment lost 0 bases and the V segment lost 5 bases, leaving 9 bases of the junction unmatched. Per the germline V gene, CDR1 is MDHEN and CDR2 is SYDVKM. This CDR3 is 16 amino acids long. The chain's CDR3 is CASSIRQGFSSYEQYF. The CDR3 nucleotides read TGTGCCAGCAGTATTAGACAGGGGTTTAGCTCCTACGAGCAGTACTTC. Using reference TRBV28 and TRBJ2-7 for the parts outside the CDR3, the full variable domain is DVKVTQSSRYLVKRTGEKVFLECVQDMDHENMFWYRQDPGLGLRLIYFSYDVKMKEKGDIPEGYSVSREKKERFSLILESASTNQTSMYLCASSIRQGFSSYEQYFGPGTRLTVT.

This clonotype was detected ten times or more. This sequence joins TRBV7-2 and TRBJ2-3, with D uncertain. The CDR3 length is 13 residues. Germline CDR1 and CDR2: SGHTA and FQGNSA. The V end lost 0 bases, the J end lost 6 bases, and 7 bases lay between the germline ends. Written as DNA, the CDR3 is TGTGCCAGCAGCTTAGCCGCCGGGGATACGCAGTATTTT. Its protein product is CASSLAAGDTQYF.

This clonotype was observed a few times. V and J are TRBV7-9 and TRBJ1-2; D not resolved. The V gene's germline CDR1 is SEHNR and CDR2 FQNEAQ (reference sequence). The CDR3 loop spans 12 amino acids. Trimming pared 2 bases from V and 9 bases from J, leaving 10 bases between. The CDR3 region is CASSLFSDRYTF. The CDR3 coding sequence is TGTGCCAGCAGCTTATTTTCGGATCGCTACACCTTC.